The clone carrying this T cell receptor (beta chain) was found once. Its antigen is still unknown. These data originate in a study of T cell responses to AZD1222 COVID-19 vaccine. Study results and caveats: Two AZD1222 administrations were followed by greater Spike-specific TCR breadth and depth.

Sequencing was performed with immunoSEQ multiplex PCR; in TCRdb, only in-frame clones are kept and a portion is missing. The table includes 150,000 to 200,000 clones, 90% detected once. Trimming shortened V by 1 base and J by 6 bases, and 14 bases separated the two germline ends. The CDR3 length is 14 residues. Germline lookup yields CDR1 SGHDT and CDR2 YYEEEE. The sequencing here drew on peripheral blood, taken on day 0 of AZD1222 vaccination. The rearrangement joins TRBV5-6 to TRBJ2-7, with a weak D call TRBD2 (7 bases). This sequence originates from an adult in good health. The chain's CDR3 is CASSLKGGASEQYF. The CDR3 bases are TGTGCCAGCAGCTTGAAAGGGGGGGCCTCCGAGCAGTACTTC.